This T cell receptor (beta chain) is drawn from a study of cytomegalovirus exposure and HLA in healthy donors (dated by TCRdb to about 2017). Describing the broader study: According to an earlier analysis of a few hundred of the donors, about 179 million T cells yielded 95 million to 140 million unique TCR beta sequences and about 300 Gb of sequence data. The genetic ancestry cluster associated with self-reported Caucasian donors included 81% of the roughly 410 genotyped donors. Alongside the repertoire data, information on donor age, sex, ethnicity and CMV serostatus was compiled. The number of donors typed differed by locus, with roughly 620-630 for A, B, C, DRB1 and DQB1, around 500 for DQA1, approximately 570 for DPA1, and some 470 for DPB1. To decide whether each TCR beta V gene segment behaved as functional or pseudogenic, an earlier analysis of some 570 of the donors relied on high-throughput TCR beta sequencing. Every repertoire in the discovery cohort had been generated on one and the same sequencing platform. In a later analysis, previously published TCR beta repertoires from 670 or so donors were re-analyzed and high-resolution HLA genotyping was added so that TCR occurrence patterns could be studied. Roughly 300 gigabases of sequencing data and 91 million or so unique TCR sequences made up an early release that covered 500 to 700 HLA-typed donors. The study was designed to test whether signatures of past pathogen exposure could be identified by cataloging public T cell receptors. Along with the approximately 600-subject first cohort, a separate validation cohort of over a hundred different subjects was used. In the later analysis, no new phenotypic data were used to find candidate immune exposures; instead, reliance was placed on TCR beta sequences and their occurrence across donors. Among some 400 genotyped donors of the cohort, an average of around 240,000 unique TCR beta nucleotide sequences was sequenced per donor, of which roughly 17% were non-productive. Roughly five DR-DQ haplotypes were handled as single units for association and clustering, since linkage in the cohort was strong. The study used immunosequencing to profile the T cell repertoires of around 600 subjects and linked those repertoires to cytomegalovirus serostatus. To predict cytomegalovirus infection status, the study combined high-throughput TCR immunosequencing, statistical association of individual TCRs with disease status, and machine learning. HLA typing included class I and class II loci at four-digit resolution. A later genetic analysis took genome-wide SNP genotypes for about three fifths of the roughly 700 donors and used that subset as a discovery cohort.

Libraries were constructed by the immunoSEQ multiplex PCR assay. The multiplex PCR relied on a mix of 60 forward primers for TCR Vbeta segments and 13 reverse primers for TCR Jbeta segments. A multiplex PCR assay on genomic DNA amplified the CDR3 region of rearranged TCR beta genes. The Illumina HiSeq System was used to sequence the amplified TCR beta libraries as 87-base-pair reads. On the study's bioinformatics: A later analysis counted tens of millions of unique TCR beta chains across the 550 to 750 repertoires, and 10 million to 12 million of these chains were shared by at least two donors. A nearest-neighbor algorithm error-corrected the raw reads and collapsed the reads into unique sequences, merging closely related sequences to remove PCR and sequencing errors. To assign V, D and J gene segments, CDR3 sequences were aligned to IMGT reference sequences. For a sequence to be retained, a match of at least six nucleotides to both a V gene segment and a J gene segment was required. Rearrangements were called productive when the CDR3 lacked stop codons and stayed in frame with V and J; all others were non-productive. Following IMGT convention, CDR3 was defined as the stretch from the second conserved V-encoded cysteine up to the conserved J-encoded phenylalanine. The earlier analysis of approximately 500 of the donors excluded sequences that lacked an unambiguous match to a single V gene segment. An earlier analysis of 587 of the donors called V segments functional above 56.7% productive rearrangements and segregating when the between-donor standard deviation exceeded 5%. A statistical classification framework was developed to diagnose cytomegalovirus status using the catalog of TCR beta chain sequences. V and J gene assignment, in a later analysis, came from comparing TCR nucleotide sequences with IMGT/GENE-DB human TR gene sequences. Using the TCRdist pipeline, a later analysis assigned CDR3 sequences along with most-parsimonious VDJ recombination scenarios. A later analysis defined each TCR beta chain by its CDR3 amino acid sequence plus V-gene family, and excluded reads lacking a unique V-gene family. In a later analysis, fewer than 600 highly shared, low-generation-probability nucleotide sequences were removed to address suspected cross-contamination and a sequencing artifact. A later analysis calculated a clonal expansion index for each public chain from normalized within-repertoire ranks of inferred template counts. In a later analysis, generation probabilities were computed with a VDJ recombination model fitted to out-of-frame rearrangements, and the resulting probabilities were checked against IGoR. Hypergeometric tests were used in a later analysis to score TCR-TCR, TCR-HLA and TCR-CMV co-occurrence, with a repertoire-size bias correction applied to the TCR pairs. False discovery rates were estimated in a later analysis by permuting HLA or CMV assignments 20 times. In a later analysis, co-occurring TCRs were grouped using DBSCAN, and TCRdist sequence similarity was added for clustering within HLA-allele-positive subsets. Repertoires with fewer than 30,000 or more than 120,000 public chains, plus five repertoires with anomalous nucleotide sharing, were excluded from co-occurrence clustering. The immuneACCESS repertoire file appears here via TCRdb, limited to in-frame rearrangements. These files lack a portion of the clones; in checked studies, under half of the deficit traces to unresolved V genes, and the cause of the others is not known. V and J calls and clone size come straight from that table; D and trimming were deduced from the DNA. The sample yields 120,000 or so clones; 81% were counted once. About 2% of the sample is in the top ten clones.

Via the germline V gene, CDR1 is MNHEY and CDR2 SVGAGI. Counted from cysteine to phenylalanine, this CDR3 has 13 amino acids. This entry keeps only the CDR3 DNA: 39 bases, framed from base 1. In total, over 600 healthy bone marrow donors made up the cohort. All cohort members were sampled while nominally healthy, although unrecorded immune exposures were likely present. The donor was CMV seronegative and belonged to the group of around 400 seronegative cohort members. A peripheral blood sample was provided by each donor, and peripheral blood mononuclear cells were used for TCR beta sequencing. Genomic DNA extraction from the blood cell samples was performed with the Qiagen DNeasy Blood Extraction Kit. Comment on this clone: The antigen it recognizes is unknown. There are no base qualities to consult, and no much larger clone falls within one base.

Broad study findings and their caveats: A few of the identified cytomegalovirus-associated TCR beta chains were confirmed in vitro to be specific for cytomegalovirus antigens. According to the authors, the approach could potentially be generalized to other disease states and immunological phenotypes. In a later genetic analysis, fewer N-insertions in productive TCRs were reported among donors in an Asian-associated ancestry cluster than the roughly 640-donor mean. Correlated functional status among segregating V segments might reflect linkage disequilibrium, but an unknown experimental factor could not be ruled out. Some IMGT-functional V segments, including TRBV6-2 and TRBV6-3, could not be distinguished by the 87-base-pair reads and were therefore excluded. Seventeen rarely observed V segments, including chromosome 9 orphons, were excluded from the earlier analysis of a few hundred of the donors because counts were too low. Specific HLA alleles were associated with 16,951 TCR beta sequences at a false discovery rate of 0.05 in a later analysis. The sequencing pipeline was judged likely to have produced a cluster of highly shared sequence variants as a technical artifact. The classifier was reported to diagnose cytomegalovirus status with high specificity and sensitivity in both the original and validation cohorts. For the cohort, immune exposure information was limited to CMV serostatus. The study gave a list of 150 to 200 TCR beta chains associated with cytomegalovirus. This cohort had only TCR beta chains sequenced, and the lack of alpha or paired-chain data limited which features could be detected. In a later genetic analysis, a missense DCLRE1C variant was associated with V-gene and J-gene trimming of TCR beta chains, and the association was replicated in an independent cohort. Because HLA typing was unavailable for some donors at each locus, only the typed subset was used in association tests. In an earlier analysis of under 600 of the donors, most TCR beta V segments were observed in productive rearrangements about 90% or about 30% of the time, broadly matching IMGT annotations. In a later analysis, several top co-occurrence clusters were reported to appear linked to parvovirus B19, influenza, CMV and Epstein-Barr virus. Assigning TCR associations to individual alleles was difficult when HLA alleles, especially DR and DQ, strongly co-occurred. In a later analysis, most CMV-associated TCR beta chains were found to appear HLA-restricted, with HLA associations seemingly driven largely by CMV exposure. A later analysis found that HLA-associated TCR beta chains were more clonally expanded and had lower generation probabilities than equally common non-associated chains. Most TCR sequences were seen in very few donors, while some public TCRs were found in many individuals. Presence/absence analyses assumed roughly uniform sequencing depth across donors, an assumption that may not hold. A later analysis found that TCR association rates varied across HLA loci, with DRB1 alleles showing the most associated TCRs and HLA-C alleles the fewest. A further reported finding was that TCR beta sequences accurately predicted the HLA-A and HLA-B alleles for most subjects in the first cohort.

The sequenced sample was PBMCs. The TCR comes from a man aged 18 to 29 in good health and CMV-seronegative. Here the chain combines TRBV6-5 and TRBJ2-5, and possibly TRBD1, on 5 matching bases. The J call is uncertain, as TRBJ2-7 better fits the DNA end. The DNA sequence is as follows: TGTGCCAGCAGACTCTCAGGGTCTCCCGAGCAGTACTTC. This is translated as CASRLSGSPEQYF.